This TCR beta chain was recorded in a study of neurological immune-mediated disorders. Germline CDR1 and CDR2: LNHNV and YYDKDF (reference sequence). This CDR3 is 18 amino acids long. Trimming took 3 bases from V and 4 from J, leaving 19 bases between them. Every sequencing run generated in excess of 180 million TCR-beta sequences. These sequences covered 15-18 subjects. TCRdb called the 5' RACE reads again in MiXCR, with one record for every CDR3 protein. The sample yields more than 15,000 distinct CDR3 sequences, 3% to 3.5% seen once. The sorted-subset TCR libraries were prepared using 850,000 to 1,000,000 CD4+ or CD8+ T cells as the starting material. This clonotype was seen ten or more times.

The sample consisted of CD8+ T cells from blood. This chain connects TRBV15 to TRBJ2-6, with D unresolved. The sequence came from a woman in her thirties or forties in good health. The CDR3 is CATSRSDLSRPGANVLTF. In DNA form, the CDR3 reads TGTGCCACCAGCAGGTCGGATTTGTCCCGGCCGGGGGCCAACGTCCTGACTTTC.